A single sample gave rise to the 26 T cell receptor beta chains below, sequenced in a study of OX40 agonist ivuxolimab in advanced cancers. The method was immunoSEQ multiplex PCR; TCRdb's version includes in-frame clones alone and lacks a portion of them. The table lists about 54,000 clones, approximately 89% of them singletons, with over 7.5% in the top ten. The sample in question was CD4+ or CD8+ T cells sorted from blood, obtained in a trial of the OX40 agonist ivuxolimab. The receptor source for this set is an adult with an advanced solid tumor such as melanoma, head and neck, liver or kidney cancer.

The chain carries TRBV7-9 and TRBJ1-1, with D possibly matching TRBD1 (5 bases). CDR3 length equals 12 residues. Germline loops: CDR1 SEHNR, CDR2 FQNEAQ (reference sequence). V lost 5 bases, J lost 3 bases, and 7 bases lay in between. The chain's CDR3 is CASSPRDTEAFF. In nucleotides, the CDR3 is TGTGCCAGCAGCCCCAGGGACACTGAAGCTTTCTTT.

V usage is TRBV6-4 and J usage is TRBJ2-3, with 8 bases aligning to TRBD2. Per the germline V gene, CDR1 is MRHNA and CDR2 is SNTAGT. V lost 5 bases, J lost 6 bases, and 16 bases stayed unmatched. The CDR3 has 17 amino acids. The CDR3 spells CASSHTSGLVGSDTQYF. The CDR3 bases are TGTGCCAGCAGTCATACTAGCGGTCTGGTCGGGTCGGATACGCAGTATTTT.

Comment on this clone: Within the sample, other DNA sequences also encode this same CDR3. V usage is TRBV9 and J usage is TRBJ2-7; 8 nucleotides agree with TRBD1. Trimming cost V 2 bases and J 2 bases; bases outside gene matches: 3. The CDR3 sequence is 14 residues long. Germline V lookup: CDR1 SGDLS, CDR2 YYNGEE. The CDR3 region has the DNA TGTGCCAGCAGCGTCGGGACAGGTACCTACGAGCAGTACTTC. This sequence encodes CASSVGTGTYEQYF.

This clone was observed a handful of times. The CDR3 DNA sequence: TGTGCCATCAGTGAGTTAGAGGGGTACGAGCAGTACTTC. Translating it yields CAISELEGYEQYF. The chain combines TRBV10-3 with TRBJ2-7; D possibly matches TRBD1 or TRBD2 (5 bases each). In germline, CDR1 is ENHRY, CDR2 SYGVKD. The germline V and J ends were trimmed by 1 base and 4 bases, with 8 bases remaining between them. The CDR3 is 13 residues long.

The V gene is TRBV5-8, the J gene TRBJ1-2; tentatively, D is TRBD1 (6 bases). The CDR3 consists of 18 residues. Trimming removed 4 bases from V and 2 bases from J, with 24 bases in between. Germline V gene lookup returns CDR1 SGHTS and CDR2 YDEGEE. This CDR3 is CASSLKENYRVSNYGYTF. CDR3 DNA: TGTGCCAGCAGCCTAAAAGAAAATTACAGGGTCTCAAACTATGGCTACACCTTC.

The chain is built from TRBV9 and TRBJ2-3, with a tentative D call TRBD1 (6 bases). With 4 bases removed from V and 2 bases from J, the gap between germline ends came to 11 bases. Looked up from germline, CDR1 is SGDLS and CDR2 is YYNGEE. This CDR3 spans 14 amino acids. The CDR3 spells CASSPRTVTDTQYF. CDR3 nucleotides: TGTGCCAGCAGCCCCCGGACAGTCACAGATACGCAGTATTTT.

The rearrangement joins TRBV25-1 to TRBJ2-3, with 7 bases identical to TRBD2. Germline CDR1 and CDR2: MGHDK and SYGVNS. V lost 3 bases to trimming and J lost 4 bases; unmatched junction nucleotides: 10. The CDR3 sequence is 16 residues long. CDR3 residues: CASSDLPGLSSDTQYF. The DNA of the CDR3 is TGTGCCAGCAGTGATTTACCGGGACTAAGTTCAGATACGCAGTATTTT.

The rearrangement links TRBV13 to TRBJ1-1; D call uncertain. The V gene lost 3 bases and the J gene lost 3 bases, with 11 bases spanning the gap. This CDR3 comprises 14 residues. Germline CDR1 and CDR2: PRHDT and FYEKMQ (reference sequence). CDR3 amino acids: CASSLGLGDTEAFF. In DNA form, the CDR3 reads TGTGCCAGCAGCTTGGGTCTAGGAGACACTGAAGCTTTCTTT.

The V and J genes are TRBV29-1 and TRBJ1-1, with TRBD1 as a possible D gene (5 bases). CDR3 length: 14 amino acids. The germline CDR1 and CDR2 sequences are SQVTM and ANQGSEA. Trimming stripped 0 bases from V and 7 bases from J, with 15 bases between. The CDR3 nucleotides are TGCAGCGTTGAAGATTGGGTGGGACGGTATGAAGCTTTCTTT. It translates to CSVEDWVGRYEAFF.

The V gene is TRBV5-1, the J gene TRBJ1-2; 9 positions match TRBD1. The CDR3 is 16 amino acids. The germline CDR1 and CDR2 sequences are SGHRS and YFSETQ. Germline trimming cut 3 bases from V and 4 bases from J; bases unmatched to any gene: 10. The CDR3 DNA follows: TGCGCCAGCAGCTACTCACAGGGGGCGCCAGGCTATGGCTACACCTTC. Translating it yields CASSYSQGAPGYGYTF.

The genes are TRBV28 and TRBJ2-3; tentative D call: TRBD2 (7 bases). V was pared by 6 bases and J by 4 bases, with 17 bases between. Germline CDR1 is MDHEN and CDR2 is SYDVKM. This CDR3 contains 15 residues. CDR3 DNA: TGTGCCAGCAGCCTAGGGGGGGGGCTAGCAGATACGCAGTATTTT. Translation gives CASSLGGGLADTQYF.

V is TRBV5-4 and J is TRBJ2-3; D may be TRBD2 (5 bases). Trimming took off 3 bases at V and 4 bases at J, with 15 bases between the two ends. The CDR3 contains 15 residues. Germline lookup yields CDR1 SGHNT and CDR2 YYREEE (reference sequence). CDR3 nucleotides: TGTGCCAGCAGCTCCGGGGTAACGGAGGCAGATACGCAGTATTTT. Translated, it gives CASSSGVTEADTQYF.

The chain's CDR3 is CATSSEGGSNQPQHF. In DNA form, the CDR3 reads TGTGCCACCAGCTCAGAGGGGGGTAGCAATCAGCCCCAGCATTTT. This sequence joins TRBV15 and TRBJ1-5, with D perhaps TRBD1 (6 bases). The V end was cut by 5 bases, the J end by 0 bases, with 11 bases between. Germline V gene lookup returns CDR1 LNHNV and CDR2 YYDKDF (reference sequence). The length of the CDR3 is 15 residues.

The chain combines TRBV11-2 with TRBJ2-1; D could derive from TRBD1 or TRBD2 (5 bases each). The germline CDR1 and CDR2 sequences are SGHAT and FQNNGV. CDR3 size: 14 residues. V was shortened by 4 bases and J by 3 bases, with 10 bases between the two germline ends. This CDR3 is CASSSGTDYNEQFF. CDR3 DNA sequence: TGTGCCAGCAGCTCCGGGACGGACTACAATGAGCAGTTCTTC.

The rearrangement uses TRBV29-1 and TRBJ2-7, with 10 bases lining up with TRBD1. This CDR3 is built from 11 residues. Germline CDR1 reads SQVTM; CDR2 reads ANQGSEA. V was pared by 5 bases and J by 7 bases, with 2 bases of the junction left unmatched. Here the CDR3 reads CSVRTGGEQYF. In DNA form, the CDR3 reads TGCAGCGTTCGGACAGGGGGGGAGCAGTACTTC.

This rearrangement joins TRBV27 to TRBJ2-7, with D perhaps matching TRBD1 (6 bases). This CDR3 comprises 12 residues. In germline, CDR1 is MNHEY, CDR2 SMNVEV (reference sequence). Deletions cut 9 bases from V and 7 bases from J, with 16 bases between. In nucleotides, the CDR3 is TGTGCCAGTAGGACAGAGGGGTGGGAGCAGTACTTC. Amino acid sequence: CASRTEGWEQYF.

The V and J genes are TRBV18 and TRBJ2-1; either TRBD1 or TRBD2 may fit D (5 bases each). V was trimmed by 3 bases and J by 4 bases, leaving 10 bases between them. The CDR3 totals 14 residues. CDR1 is KGHSH, CDR2 LQKENI, per germline. DNA for the CDR3: TGTGCCAGCTCACCGGGGGACGAGTACAATGAGCAGTTCTTC. Its protein is CASSPGDEYNEQFF.

The V call is TRBV27, the J call TRBJ1-5; the D is unclear. Between the trimmed V and J ends, which lost 3 bases and 4 bases, there was a span of 7 bases. The V gene's germline CDR1 is MNHEY and CDR2 SMNVEV (reference sequence). This CDR3 is built from 13 residues. This CDR3 is CASSLAGNQPQHF. The CDR3 nucleotides read TGTGCCAGCAGTTTGGCGGGGAATCAGCCCCAGCATTTT.

This rearrangement joins TRBV4-1 to TRBJ2-5, with 9 bases fitting TRBD1. The CDR3 length is 17 residues. Germline CDR1 and CDR2: MGHRA and YSYEKL. V shed 4 bases, J shed 1 base, and the junction held 10 bases outside the gene matches. DNA of the CDR3: TGCGCCAGCAGCCCCCACCTAGTGACAGGGGGCCAAGAGACCCAGTACTTC. It translates to CASSPHLVTGGQETQYF.

CDR3 DNA sequence: TGTGCCAGCAGTTCCCTGCCGGGGGGGGACACTGAAGCTTTCTTT. Residues: CASSSLPGGDTEAFF. The rearrangement uses TRBV28 and TRBJ1-1; D might be TRBD1 (5 bases). This CDR3 is built from 15 residues. Germline V CDR1 and CDR2: MDHEN, SYDVKM. V was trimmed by 4 bases and J by 3 bases, leaving 15 bases between them.

This clone has only one observation. The V gene is TRBV30, the J gene TRBJ1-1; no definite D call. The CDR3 is 14 amino acids. Between the trimmed V and J ends, which lost 6 bases and 5 bases, there was a span of 19 bases. The germline V gene has CDR1 GTSNPN and CDR2 SVGIG (reference sequence). CDR3 protein: CACRRTGFRTEAFF. DNA for the CDR3: TGTGCCTGCAGGCGAACCGGGTTTAGGACTGAAGCTTTCTTT.

V is TRBV7-9 and J is TRBJ2-5; D is unresolved. V was pared by 5 bases and J by 0 bases, with 16 bases between. The CDR3 has 16 amino acids. Per the germline V gene, CDR1 is SEHNR and CDR2 is FQNEAQ (reference sequence). CDR3 nucleotides: TGTGCCAGCAGCCCCCCGGGCACCAAGTACCAAGAGACCCAGTACTTC. Its protein product is CASSPPGTKYQETQYF.

The CDR3 bases are TGTGCCAGTAGCCCTCAGGGTAGCAATCAGCCCCAGCATTTT. Translated, it gives CASSPQGSNQPQHF. The chain links TRBV19 to TRBJ1-5, with D perhaps TRBD1 (5 bases). The length of the CDR3 is 14 residues. Germline-derived CDR1 and CDR2 are LNHDA and SQIVND (reference sequence). V shed 6 bases and J shed 0 bases, with 9 bases lying between them.

This sequence joins TRBV19 and TRBJ2-7; D might be TRBD1 (6 bases). V dropped 3 bases and J dropped 0 bases, with 12 bases sitting between them. Germline CDR1 LNHDA, CDR2 SQIVND (reference sequence). The CDR3 is 15 residues long. The CDR3 coding sequence is TGTGCCAGTAGTATCTCAGGGGATAGCTCCTACGAGCAGTACTTC. Protein sequence: CASSISGDSSYEQYF.

This clone has only one observation. The chain joins TRBV4-1 to TRBJ2-3; TRBD2 agrees at 10 bases. Per the germline V gene, CDR1 is MGHRA and CDR2 is YSYEKL. The CDR3 totals 15 residues. With 4 bases clipped from V and 1 base from J, the junction kept 2 bases outside the gene matches. The CDR3 DNA sequence: TGCGCCAGCAGCCCAGCGGGGGGGGGCACAGATACGCAGTATTTT. This translates into CASSPAGGGTDTQYF.

This clone was seen only once. The chain joins TRBV28 to TRBJ2-1; 9 bases agree with TRBD2. Germline V gene sequence: CDR1 MDHEN, CDR2 SYDVKM. V dropped 6 bases and J dropped 8; count of bases not matched to a gene: 8. This CDR3 is 14 amino acids long. The CDR3 DNA reads TGTGCCAGCAGCCATACGGGACTAGCTCATGAGCAGTTCTTC. It is translated as CASSHTGLAHEQFF.